What follows are 30 T cell receptor beta chains derived from one specimen sequenced in a study of T cell responses to AZD1222 COVID-19 vaccine. Repertoires were generated with immunoSEQ multiplex PCR, while TCRdb's copy carries only in-frame clones and drops some. The sample consists of more than 110,000 clones, about 93% of them appearing once. Sequencing used peripheral blood, obtained on day 0 of AZD1222 vaccination. The receptors come from an adult in good health.

The table lists this clone with a count of one. The V gene is TRBV6-5, the J gene TRBJ1-1; no reliable D call. Trimming stripped 6 bases from V and 0 bases from J, with 11 bases between. Per germline, CDR1 MNHEY and CDR2 SVGAGI. The CDR3 totals 14 residues. CDR3 sequence (DNA): TGTGCCAGCAGGGGGTGGAAGATGAACACTGAAGCTTTCTTT. Amino acids: CASRGWKMNTEAFF.

This sequence joins TRBV6-5 and TRBJ2-1, with TRBD1 matching over 9 bases. Germline assignment: CDR1 MNHEY and CDR2 SVGAGI. J was trimmed by 12 bases and V by 6 bases; bases with no gene match: 6. The CDR3 is 12 residues long. The CDR3 DNA reads TGTGCCAGCAGGAGAGGACAGGGGATGCAGTTCTTC. Encoded protein: CASRRGQGMQFF.

V gene TRBV7-9 combines with J gene TRBJ1-1; no reliable D call. Trimming removed 8 bases from V and 6 bases from J, with 16 bases in between. There are 13 residues in the CDR3. Germline V gene sequence: CDR1 SEHNR, CDR2 FQNEAQ (reference sequence). CDR3 protein: CASSGPKVAEAFF. The CDR3, as DNA: TGTGCCAGCTCTGGGCCGAAAGTGGCTGAAGCTTTCTTT.

J is TRBJ1-5 and V is TRBV7-2, with D hard to call. The length of the CDR3 is 14 residues. The V gene's germline CDR1 is SGHTA and CDR2 FQGNSA. V gave up 5 bases and J gave up 4 bases, with 12 bases separating them. The CDR3 region is CASSPRVGNQPQHF. The DNA of the CDR3 is TGTGCCAGCAGCCCTAGGGTGGGAAATCAGCCCCAGCATTTT.

CDR3 coding DNA: TGTGCCAGCAGCTCCCGGGCCCCGACGTGGGGAACTGAAGCTTTCTTT. This encodes CASSSRAPTWGTEAFF. The V gene is TRBV5-8, the J gene TRBJ1-1; D is ambiguous. Germline-derived CDR1 and CDR2 are SGHTS and YDEGEE. The V gene lost 3 bases and the J gene lost 5 bases, with 20 bases spanning the gap. The CDR3 loop spans 16 amino acids.

V usage is TRBV18 and J usage is TRBJ2-1, with D maybe TRBD2 (6 bases). This CDR3 region has 15 residues. The germline V and J ends were trimmed by 3 bases and 4 bases, with 13 bases remaining between them. Looked up from germline, CDR1 is KGHSH and CDR2 is LQKENI. This chain's CDR3 is CASSPRRDFYNEQFF. The CDR3 DNA is TGTGCCAGCTCACCGAGAAGGGACTTTTACAATGAGCAGTTCTTC.

V and J are TRBV5-4 and TRBJ2-6, with 9 bases fitting TRBD1. V trimming: 5 bases; J trimming: 2 bases; junction bases outside the gene matches: 5. This CDR3 is built from 16 residues. Germline CDR1 and CDR2: SGHNT and YYREEE (reference sequence). The CDR3 loop reads CASRPGTGTGANVLTF. The CDR3 DNA follows: TGTGCCAGCAGACCTGGGACAGGGACTGGGGCCAACGTCCTGACTTTC.

J is TRBJ1-5 and V is TRBV5-6; no clear D. Germline V lookup: CDR1 SGHDT, CDR2 YYEEEE. V gave up 3 bases and J gave up 3 bases, with 10 bases separating them. The CDR3 is 14 residues long. The CDR3 loop is CASSSPGINQPQHF. The DNA for the CDR3 is TGTGCCAGCAGCTCCCCAGGAATCAATCAGCCCCAGCATTTT.

The chain combines TRBV30 with TRBJ2-3, with 7 bases matching TRBD2. The trim removed 0 bases at V and 3 bases at J, leaving 9 bases unmatched. CDR1 GTSNPN and CDR2 SVGIG come from the germline V gene (reference sequence). The CDR3 is made up of 16 amino acids. This CDR3 is CAWSVFAAGKTDTQYF. CDR3 sequence (DNA): TGTGCCTGGAGTGTATTCGCAGCGGGGAAAACAGATACGCAGTATTTT.

The chain joins TRBV15 to TRBJ1-1; D remains unclear. The CDR3 totals 14 residues. Trimming cost V 6 bases and J 7 bases, with 18 bases left between them. Germline V lookup: CDR1 LNHNV, CDR2 YYDKDF (reference sequence). The CDR3 region is CATRGIGQSLEAFF. In nucleotides, the CDR3 is TGTGCCACCAGGGGAATAGGGCAGTCGCTTGAAGCTTTCTTT.

The chain employs TRBV27 and TRBJ2-1; D may be TRBD1 or TRBD2 (5 bases each). The CDR3 runs 14 residues. Germline CDR1 is MNHEY and CDR2 is SMNVEV (reference sequence). V lost 2 bases and J lost 2, with 7 bases in between. This chain's CDR3 is CASSLGTPYNEQFF. In DNA form, the CDR3 reads TGTGCCAGCAGTTTAGGGACCCCCTACAATGAGCAGTTCTTC.

The chain is built from TRBV4-1 and TRBJ2-1, with unresolved D. CDR1 is MGHRA, CDR2 YSYEKL, per germline. The V gene lost 1 base and the J gene lost 8 bases, with 9 bases spanning the gap. This CDR3 has 13 amino acids. CDR3 amino acids: CASSQVGSYEQFF. DNA of the CDR3: TGCGCCAGCAGCCAAGTGGGCTCCTATGAGCAGTTCTTC.

The V gene is TRBV28, the J gene TRBJ1-1; no clear D. Germline-derived CDR1 and CDR2 are MDHEN and SYDVKM. The CDR3 totals 16 residues. V was pared by 3 bases and J by 1 base, with 15 bases between. CDR3 amino acids: CASSFPPTDENTEAFF. The CDR3 coding sequence is TGTGCCAGCAGTTTTCCCCCCACAGACGAGAACACTGAAGCTTTCTTT. Drawing the rest from reference TRBV28 and TRBJ1-1, the complete variable domain is DVKVTQSSRYLVKRTGEKVFLECVQDMDHENMFWYRQDPGLGLRLIYFSYDVKMKEKGDIPEGYSVSREKKERFSLILESASTNQTSMYLCASSFPPTDENTEAFFGQGTRLTVV.

This chain links TRBV4-1 with TRBJ2-7, with 10 bases matching TRBD1. Trimming removed 3 bases from V and 1 base from J; junction bases left unmatched: 3. CDR3 length: 15 residues. The V gene's germline CDR1 is MGHRA and CDR2 YSYEKL. The CDR3 nucleotides are TGCGCCAGCAGCCACCCGGGACAGGGGTCCTACGAGCAGTACTTC. Translation: CASSHPGQGSYEQYF.

The chain employs TRBV7-9 and TRBJ2-7, with D unresolved. V was clipped by 4 bases and J by 2 bases, with 9 bases between them. The CDR3 is 13 residues long. CDR1 is SEHNR, CDR2 FQNEAQ, per germline (reference sequence). This CDR3 reads CASSWAGTYEQYF. The CDR3 DNA reads TGTGCCAGCAGCTGGGCAGGAACCTACGAGCAGTACTTC.

In the case of this clone: A junction boundary mismatches the germline segment, possibly from a read error. This chain connects TRBV5-5 to TRBJ2-7; D unresolved. Germline V gives CDR1 SGHKS, CDR2 YYEKEE (reference sequence). The CDR3 length is 12 residues. CDR3: CASSLGSSEQYF. CDR3 sequence (DNA): TGTGCCAGCAGTCTAGGTTCCTCCGAGCAGTACTTC.

With regard to this clone: Other DNA sequences within the sample encode an identical CDR3. The chain links TRBV5-4 to TRBJ1-2; perhaps TRBD1 as D (6 bases). Germline CDR1 reads SGHNT; CDR2 reads YYREEE (reference sequence). There are 13 residues in the CDR3. V shed 0 bases and J shed 8 bases, with 11 bases lying between them. In DNA form, the CDR3 reads TGTGCCAGCAGCTTGGACAGGGTTTACGGCTACACCTTC. It is translated as CASSLDRVYGYTF. The complete variable domain, with remaining parts taken from reference TRBV5-4 and TRBJ1-2, reads ETGVTQSPTHLIKTRGQQVTLRCSSQSGHNTVSWYQQALGQGPQFIFQYYREEENGRGNFPPRFSGLQFPNYSSELNVNALELDDSALYLCASSLDRVYGYTFGSGTRLTVV.

The chain joins TRBV4-3 to TRBJ2-2, with 9 bases identical to TRBD1. The CDR3 loop spans 17 amino acids. The germline V gene has CDR1 LGHNA and CDR2 YSLEER. V gave up 1 base and J gave up 7 bases; unmatched junction bases: 10. In DNA form, the CDR3 reads TGCGCCAGCAGCCAAGGAGTCCCGGGACAGGGATACGGGGAGCTGTTTTTT. Protein: CASSQGVPGQGYGELFF.

The V gene is TRBV9, the J gene TRBJ2-7, with 7 bases lining up with TRBD1. V dropped 1 base and J dropped 3; count of bases not matched to a gene: 10. Germline-derived CDR1 and CDR2 are SGDLS and YYNGEE. The CDR3 consists of 16 residues. This CDR3 reads CASSVLPGQRIYEQYF. The CDR3 bases are TGTGCCAGCAGCGTATTGCCGGGACAGCGGATCTACGAGCAGTACTTC.

The chain employs TRBV9 and TRBJ1-5; tentative D call: TRBD1 (6 bases). The CDR3 totals 13 residues. Deletions cut 4 bases from V and 8 bases from J, with 13 bases between. CDR1 SGDLS and CDR2 YYNGEE come from the germline V gene. The CDR3 DNA sequence: TGTGCCAGCAGCCTCTGGGAGGGGGAGCCCCAGCATTTT. This gives the protein CASSLWEGEPQHF.

The chain joins TRBV4-1 to TRBJ1-4; the D is unclear. V lost 0 bases and J 6 bases, leaving 11 bases between the germline ends. This CDR3 comprises 15 residues. Germline CDR1 is MGHRA and CDR2 is YSYEKL. CDR3 region: CASSQEGTGDEKLFF. CDR3 bases: TGCGCCAGCAGCCAAGAAGGCACCGGTGATGAAAAACTGTTTTTT.

The rearrangement joins TRBV7-9 to TRBJ1-3, with a weak D call TRBD1 (6 bases). CDR1 is SEHNR, CDR2 FQNEAQ, per germline (reference sequence). CDR3 length: 16 residues. V was trimmed by 3 bases and J by 0 bases, leaving 12 bases between them. CDR3 coding DNA: TGTGCCAGCAGCTTTACCGGACAGAGCTCTGGAAACACCATATATTTT. Its translation: CASSFTGQSSGNTIYF.

CDR3 nucleotide sequence: TGTGCCAGCAGCCTAGACAGGGCAGTCTCACCCCTCCACTTT. It specifies CASSLDRAVSPLHF. The chain recombines TRBV6-5 with TRBJ1-6; 7 bases match TRBD1. J gave up 10 bases and V 6 bases, and 9 bases lay outside the gene matches. The germline V gene encodes CDR1 MNHEY and CDR2 SVGAGI. The CDR3 contains 14 residues.

This clone was seen only once. CDR3 sequence reads: CSARDEREQFF. CDR3 coding DNA: TGCAGTGCTAGAGATGAGAGGGAGCAGTTCTTC. This chain links TRBV20-1 with TRBJ2-1; D uncertain. Germline loops: CDR1 DFQATT, CDR2 SNEGSKA (reference sequence). Deletions cut 0 bases from V and 10 bases from J, with 7 bases between. The CDR3 contains 11 residues.

The gene calls are TRBV5-6 and TRBJ2-7; 7 bases are a match to TRBD1. Germline lookup yields CDR1 SGHDT and CDR2 YYEEEE. The CDR3 length is 15 residues. V lost 4 bases, J lost 3 bases, and 10 bases stayed unmatched. The CDR3 bases are TGTGCCAGCAGCCCTTATGACGGGACAGTCTACGAGCAGTACTTC. Amino acid sequence: CASSPYDGTVYEQYF.

This chain uses TRBV5-1 with TRBJ2-2; D unclear. The CDR3 spans 13 residues. Germline values: CDR1 SGHRS, CDR2 YFSETQ. Trimming cost V 3 bases and J 7 bases, with 10 bases left between them. The CDR3 spells CASSSPPVGELFF. CDR3 DNA sequence: TGCGCCAGCAGCTCCCCCCCGGTCGGGGAGCTGTTTTTT.

The chain carries TRBV19 and TRBJ1-2; 10 bases align to TRBD1. CDR3 length equals 15 residues. The germline gives CDR1 LNHDA, CDR2 SQIVND (reference sequence). V was pared by 6 bases and J by 8 bases, with 12 bases of the junction left unmatched. CDR3 amino acids: CASSPTGTGVSGYTF. Written as DNA, the CDR3 is TGTGCCAGTAGCCCTACCGGGACAGGGGTATCCGGCTACACCTTC.

This clone was picked up one time. The V and J genes are TRBV28 and TRBJ2-3; 9 bases are a match to TRBD2. The CDR3 length is 18 residues. Germline CDR1 and CDR2: MDHEN and SYDVKM. Trimming at V came to 3 bases and at J to 2 bases, leaving 12 bases not matched to a gene. This CDR3 reads CASSLRWGSGSITDTQYF. CDR3 DNA: TGTGCCAGCAGTTTGAGGTGGGGTAGCGGGAGCATCACAGATACGCAGTATTTT. Supplemented by reference TRBV28 and TRBJ2-3, the full variable domain reads DVKVTQSSRYLVKRTGEKVFLECVQDMDHENMFWYRQDPGLGLRLIYFSYDVKMKEKGDIPEGYSVSREKKERFSLILESASTNQTSMYLCASSLRWGSGSITDTQYFGPGTRLTVL.

The genes are TRBV18 and TRBJ1-1, with 8 bases matching TRBD1. Germline CDR1 KGHSH, CDR2 LQKENI. V shed 2 bases and J 2 bases; nucleotides not matched to a gene: 4. There are 15 residues in the CDR3. The CDR3 region has the DNA TGTGCCAGCTCACCAACGACAGGGGTTAACACTGAAGCTTTCTTT. It yields the protein CASSPTTGVNTEAFF.

This chain links TRBV7-9 with TRBJ1-6; D is unclear. The CDR3 runs to 13 residues. CDR1 is SEHNR and CDR2 is FQNEAQ in the germline V gene (reference sequence). The ends were cut back, 5 bases at V and 9 bases at J, with 11 bases in the middle. CDR3 coding DNA: TGTGCCAGCAGCCTCGAGTGGGCTTCACCCCTCCACTTT. Its protein is CASSLEWASPLHF.